This T cell receptor (beta chain) emerged from a study of blood T cell repertoires in COVID-19. In the study overall: From the United States, Italy and Spain came samples of acute and convalescent COVID-19.

The data were produced by immunoSEQ multiplex PCR, yet TCRdb's version contains in-frame clones alone and is incomplete. The sample consists of 270,000 or so clones, roughly nine tenths of them appearing once. The V gene's germline CDR1 is MNHEY and CDR2 SMNVEV (reference sequence). V shed 5 bases and J 6 bases; nucleotides not matched to a gene: 10. The CDR3 is made up of 15 amino acids. This TCR was sampled from a woman aged 35 to 49 who had recovered from COVID-19. Input material: peripheral blood. The J gene is TRBJ1-2, the V gene TRBV27; 9 bases map to TRBD1. For the CDR3, the DNA is TGTGCCAGCAGTCCAACGGACAGGGGCTGGGATGGCTACACCTTC. Amino acid sequence: CASSPTDRGWDGYTF.